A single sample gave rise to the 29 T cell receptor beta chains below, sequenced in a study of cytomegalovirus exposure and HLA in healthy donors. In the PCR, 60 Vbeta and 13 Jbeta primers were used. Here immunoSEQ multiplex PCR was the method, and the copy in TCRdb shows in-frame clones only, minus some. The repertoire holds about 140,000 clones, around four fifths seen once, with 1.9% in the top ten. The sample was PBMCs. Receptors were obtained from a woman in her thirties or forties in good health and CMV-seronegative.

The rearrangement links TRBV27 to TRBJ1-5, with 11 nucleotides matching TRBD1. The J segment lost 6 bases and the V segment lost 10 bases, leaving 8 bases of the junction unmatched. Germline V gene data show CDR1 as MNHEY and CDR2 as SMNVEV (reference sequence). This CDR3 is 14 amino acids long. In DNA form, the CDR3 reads TGTGCCACCCGGACAGGGGGCGCCGGTCAGCCCCAGCATTTT. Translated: CATRTGGAGQPQHF.

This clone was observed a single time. This CDR3 is CAWSEGRSLAQHF. In DNA form, the CDR3 reads TGTGCCTGGAGTGAAGGGAGGTCTCTAGCCCAGCATTTT. V and J are TRBV30 and TRBJ1-5; D not certain. Germline V lookup: CDR1 GTSNPN, CDR2 SVGIG (reference sequence). The length of the CDR3 is 13 residues. V lost 1 base and J lost 11, with 15 bases in between. The variable domain in full, completed from reference TRBV30 and TRBJ1-5, reads SQTIHQWPATLVQPVGSPLSLECTVEGTSNPNLYWYRQAAGRGLQLLFYSVGIGQISSEVPQNLSASRPQDRQFILSSKKLLLSDSGFYLCAWSEGRSLAQHFGDGTRLSIL.

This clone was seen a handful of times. The CDR3: CASSAGQPHVGETQYF. CDR3 nucleotides: TGTGCCAGCAGCGCTGGACAACCCCACGTTGGGGAGACCCAGTACTTC. This rearrangement joins TRBV9 to TRBJ2-5; TRBD1 might be the D (5 bases). Germline CDR1 is SGDLS and CDR2 is YYNGEE. The CDR3 totals 16 residues. Trimming took 3 bases from V and 5 from J, leaving 20 bases between them.

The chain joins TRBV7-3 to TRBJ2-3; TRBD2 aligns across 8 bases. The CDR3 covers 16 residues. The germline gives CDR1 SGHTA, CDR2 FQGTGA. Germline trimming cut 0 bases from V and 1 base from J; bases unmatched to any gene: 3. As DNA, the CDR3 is TGTGCCAGCAGCTTAACTAGCGGGATCCGCACAGATACGCAGTATTTT. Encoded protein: CASSLTSGIRTDTQYF.

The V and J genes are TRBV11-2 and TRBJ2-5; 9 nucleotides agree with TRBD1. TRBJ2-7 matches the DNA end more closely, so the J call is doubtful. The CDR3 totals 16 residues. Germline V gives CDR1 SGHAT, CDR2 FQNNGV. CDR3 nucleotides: TGTGCCAGCAGCCTACCCTCCGGGACAGGGACACACGAGCAGTACTTC. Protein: CASSLPSGTGTHEQYF.

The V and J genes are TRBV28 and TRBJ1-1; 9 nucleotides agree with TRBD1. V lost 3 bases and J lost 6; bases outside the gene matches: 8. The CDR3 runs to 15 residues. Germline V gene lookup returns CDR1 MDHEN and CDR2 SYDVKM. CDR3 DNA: TGTGCCAGCAGTTTTCCGGGGACAGGGCCTTCTGAAGCTTTCTTT. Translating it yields CASSFPGTGPSEAFF.

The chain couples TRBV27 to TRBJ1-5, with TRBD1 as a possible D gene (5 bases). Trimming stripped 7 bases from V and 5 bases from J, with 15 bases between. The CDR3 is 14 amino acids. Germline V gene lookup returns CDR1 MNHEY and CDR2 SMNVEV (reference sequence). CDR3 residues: CASKIGGSDQPQHF. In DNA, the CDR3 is TGTGCCAGCAAAATCGGGGGGTCTGATCAGCCCCAGCATTTT.

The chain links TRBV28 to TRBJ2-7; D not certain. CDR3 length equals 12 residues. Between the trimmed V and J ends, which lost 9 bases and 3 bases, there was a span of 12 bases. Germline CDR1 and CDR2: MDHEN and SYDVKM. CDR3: CASSLSNYEQYF. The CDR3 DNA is TGTGCCAGTTCCTTATCTAACTACGAGCAGTACTTC. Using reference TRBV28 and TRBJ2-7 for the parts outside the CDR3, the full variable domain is DVKVTQSSRYLVKRTGEKVFLECVQDMDHENMFWYRQDPGLGLRLIYFSYDVKMKEKGDIPEGYSVSREKKERFSLILESASTNQTSMYLCASSLSNYEQYFGPGTRLTVT.

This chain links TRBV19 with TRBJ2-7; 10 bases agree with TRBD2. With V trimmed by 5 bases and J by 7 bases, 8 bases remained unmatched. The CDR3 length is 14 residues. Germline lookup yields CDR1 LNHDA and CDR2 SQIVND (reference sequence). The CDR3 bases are TGTGCCAGTAGTGTCTTAGCGGGAGGCGTAGAGCAGTACTTC. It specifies CASSVLAGGVEQYF. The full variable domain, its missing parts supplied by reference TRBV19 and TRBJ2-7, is DGGITQSPKYLFRKEGQNVTLSCEQNLNHDAMYWYRQDPGQGLRLIYYSQIVNDFQKGDIAEGYSVSREKKESFPLTVTSAQKNPTAFYLCASSVLAGGVEQYFGPGTRLTVT.

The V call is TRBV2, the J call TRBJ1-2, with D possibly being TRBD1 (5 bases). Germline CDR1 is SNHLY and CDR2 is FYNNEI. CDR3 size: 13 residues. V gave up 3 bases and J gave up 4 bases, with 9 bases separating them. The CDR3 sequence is CASSDWGGYGYTF. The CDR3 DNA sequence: TGTGCCAGCAGTGATTGGGGGGGCTATGGCTACACCTTC. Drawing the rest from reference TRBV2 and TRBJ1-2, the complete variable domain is EPEVTQTPSHQVTQMGQEVILRCVPISNHLYFYWYRQILGQKVEFLVSFYNNEISEKSEIFDDQFSVERPDGSNFTLKIRSTKLEDSAMYFCASSDWGGYGYTFGSGTRLTVV.

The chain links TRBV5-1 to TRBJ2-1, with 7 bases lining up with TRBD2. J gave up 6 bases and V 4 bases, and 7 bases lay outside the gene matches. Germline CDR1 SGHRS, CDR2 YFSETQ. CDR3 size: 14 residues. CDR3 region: CASSLGEGFNEQFF. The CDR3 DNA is TGCGCCAGCAGCCTGGGGGAGGGATTCAATGAGCAGTTCTTC.

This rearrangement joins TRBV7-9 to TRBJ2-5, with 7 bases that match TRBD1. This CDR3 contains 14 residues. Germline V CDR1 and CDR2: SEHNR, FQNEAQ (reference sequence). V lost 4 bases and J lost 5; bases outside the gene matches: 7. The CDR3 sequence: CASSYDRVHETQYF. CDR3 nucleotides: TGTGCCAGCAGCTACGACAGGGTTCACGAGACCCAGTACTTC.

CDR3 sequence reads: CASSQDSPLSQYF. As DNA, the CDR3 is TGTGCCAGCAGCCAGGACAGTCCTCTGTCCCAGTACTTC. The chain is built from TRBV28 and TRBJ2-7, with D tentatively TRBD1 (6 bases). Germline assignment: CDR1 MDHEN and CDR2 SYDVKM. V lost 6 bases to trimming and J lost 10 bases, with 19 bases between them. The CDR3 consists of 13 residues.

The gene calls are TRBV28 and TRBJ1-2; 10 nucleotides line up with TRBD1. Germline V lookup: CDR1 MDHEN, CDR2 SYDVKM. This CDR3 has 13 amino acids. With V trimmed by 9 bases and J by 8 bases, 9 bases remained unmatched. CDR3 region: CASLPGQGTGYTF. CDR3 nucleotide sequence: TGTGCCAGTCTTCCGGGACAGGGGACCGGCTACACCTTC.

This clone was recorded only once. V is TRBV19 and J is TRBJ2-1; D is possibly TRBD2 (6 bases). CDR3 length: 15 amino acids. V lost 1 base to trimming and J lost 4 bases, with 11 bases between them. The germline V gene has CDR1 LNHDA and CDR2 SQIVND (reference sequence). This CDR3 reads CASSIGFSGYNEQFF. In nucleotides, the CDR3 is TGTGCCAGTAGTATAGGTTTTAGCGGATACAATGAGCAGTTCTTC. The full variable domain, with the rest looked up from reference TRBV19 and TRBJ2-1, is DGGITQSPKYLFRKEGQNVTLSCEQNLNHDAMYWYRQDPGQGLRLIYYSQIVNDFQKGDIAEGYSVSREKKESFPLTVTSAQKNPTAFYLCASSIGFSGYNEQFFGPGTRLTVL.

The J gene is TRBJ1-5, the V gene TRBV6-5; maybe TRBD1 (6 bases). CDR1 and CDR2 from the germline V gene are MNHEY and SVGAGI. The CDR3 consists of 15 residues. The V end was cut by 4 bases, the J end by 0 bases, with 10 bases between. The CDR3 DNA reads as TGTGCCAGCAGTTCAGACAGGCTTAGCAATCAGCCCCAGCATTTT. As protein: CASSSDRLSNQPQHF.

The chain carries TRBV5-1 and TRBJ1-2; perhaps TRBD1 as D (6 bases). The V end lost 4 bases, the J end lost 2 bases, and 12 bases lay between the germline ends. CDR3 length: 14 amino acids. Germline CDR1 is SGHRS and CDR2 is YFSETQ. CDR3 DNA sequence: TGCGCCAGCAGCACCACGGGACAAAACTATGGCTACACCTTC. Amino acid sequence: CASSTTGQNYGYTF.

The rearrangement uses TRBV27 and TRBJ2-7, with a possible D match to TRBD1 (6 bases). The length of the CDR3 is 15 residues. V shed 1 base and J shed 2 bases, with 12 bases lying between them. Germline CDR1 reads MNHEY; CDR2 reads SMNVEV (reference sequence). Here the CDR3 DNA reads TGTGCCAGCAGTTTATTCCAGGGGATAGCCTACGAGCAGTACTTC. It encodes CASSLFQGIAYEQYF.

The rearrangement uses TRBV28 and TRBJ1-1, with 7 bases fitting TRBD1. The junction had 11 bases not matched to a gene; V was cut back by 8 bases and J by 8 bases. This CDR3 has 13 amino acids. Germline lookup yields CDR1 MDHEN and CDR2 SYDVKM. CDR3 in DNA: TGTGCCAGCTTGAATCGGGACAGTAGCGAAGCTTTCTTT. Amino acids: CASLNRDSSEAFF.

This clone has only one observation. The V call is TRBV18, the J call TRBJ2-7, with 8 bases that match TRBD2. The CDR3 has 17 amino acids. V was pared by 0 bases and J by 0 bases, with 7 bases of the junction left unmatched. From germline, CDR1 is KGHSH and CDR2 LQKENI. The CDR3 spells CASSPPGLDDHSYEQYF. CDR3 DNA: TGTGCCAGCTCACCACCGGGACTAGATGACCACTCCTACGAGCAGTACTTC.

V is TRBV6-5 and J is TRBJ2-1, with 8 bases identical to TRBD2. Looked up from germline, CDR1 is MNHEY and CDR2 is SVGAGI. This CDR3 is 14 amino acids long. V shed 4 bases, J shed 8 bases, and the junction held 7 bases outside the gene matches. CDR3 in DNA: TGTGCCAGCAGTTTCCAGCGGGAGAGGCATGAGCAGTTCTTC. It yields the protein CASSFQRERHEQFF.

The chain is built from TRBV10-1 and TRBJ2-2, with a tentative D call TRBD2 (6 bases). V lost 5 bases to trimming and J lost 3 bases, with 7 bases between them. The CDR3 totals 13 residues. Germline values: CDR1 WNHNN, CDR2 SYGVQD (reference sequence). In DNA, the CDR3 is TGCGCCAGCAGTCGGGACTACACCGGGGAGCTGTTTTTT. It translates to CASSRDYTGELFF.

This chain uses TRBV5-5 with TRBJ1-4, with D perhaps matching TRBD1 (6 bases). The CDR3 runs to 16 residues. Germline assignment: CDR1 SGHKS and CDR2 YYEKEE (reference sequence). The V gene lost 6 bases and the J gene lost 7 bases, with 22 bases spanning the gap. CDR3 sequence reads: CASTAFRGGRGEKLFF. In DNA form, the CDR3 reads TGTGCCAGCACCGCCTTCCGGGGGGGCCGCGGTGAAAAACTGTTTTTT.

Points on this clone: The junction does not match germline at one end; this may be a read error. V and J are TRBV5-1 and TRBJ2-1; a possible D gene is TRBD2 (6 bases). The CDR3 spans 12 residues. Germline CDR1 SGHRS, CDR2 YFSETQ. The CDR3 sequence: CASSLDGSGGIF. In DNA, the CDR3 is TGCGCCAGCAGCTTGGATGGATCAGGAGGGATCTTC.

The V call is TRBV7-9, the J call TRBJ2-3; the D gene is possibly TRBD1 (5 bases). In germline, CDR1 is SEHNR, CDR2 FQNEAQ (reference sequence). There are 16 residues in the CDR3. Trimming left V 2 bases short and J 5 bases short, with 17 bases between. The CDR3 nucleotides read TGTGCCAGCAGCTTAAAGTTGTCAGGGATGGAAGATACGCAGTATTTT. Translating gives CASSLKLSGMEDTQYF.

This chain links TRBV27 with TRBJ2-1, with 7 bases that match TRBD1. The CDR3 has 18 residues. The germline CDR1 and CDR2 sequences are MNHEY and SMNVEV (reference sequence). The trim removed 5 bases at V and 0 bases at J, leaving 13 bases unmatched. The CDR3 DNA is TGTGCCAGCAGTGGTCCGGGACAGTTCTATAGCTCCTACAATGAGCAGTTCTTC. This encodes CASSGPGQFYSSYNEQFF.

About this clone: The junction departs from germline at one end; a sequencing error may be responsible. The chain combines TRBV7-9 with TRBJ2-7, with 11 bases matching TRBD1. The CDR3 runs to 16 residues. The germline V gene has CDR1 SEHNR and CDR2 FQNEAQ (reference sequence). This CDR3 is CSSSPGTGGNSYEQYF. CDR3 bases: TGTTCCAGCAGCCCCGGGACAGGGGGGAACTCCTACGAGCAGTACTTC.

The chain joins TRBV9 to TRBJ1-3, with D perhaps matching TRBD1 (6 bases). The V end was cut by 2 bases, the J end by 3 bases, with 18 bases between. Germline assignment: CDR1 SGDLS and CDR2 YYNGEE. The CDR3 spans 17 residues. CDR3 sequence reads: CASSVSGTRGGGNTIYF. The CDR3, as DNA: TGTGCCAGCAGCGTGTCAGGGACCCGAGGGGGTGGAAACACCATATATTTT.

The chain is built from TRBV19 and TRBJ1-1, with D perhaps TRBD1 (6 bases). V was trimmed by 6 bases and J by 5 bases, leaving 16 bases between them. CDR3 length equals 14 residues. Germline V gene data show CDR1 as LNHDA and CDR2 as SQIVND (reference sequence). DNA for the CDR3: TGTGCCAGTAGCGGTATAGGACAGTTGACTGAAGCTTTCTTT. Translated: CASSGIGQLTEAFF.